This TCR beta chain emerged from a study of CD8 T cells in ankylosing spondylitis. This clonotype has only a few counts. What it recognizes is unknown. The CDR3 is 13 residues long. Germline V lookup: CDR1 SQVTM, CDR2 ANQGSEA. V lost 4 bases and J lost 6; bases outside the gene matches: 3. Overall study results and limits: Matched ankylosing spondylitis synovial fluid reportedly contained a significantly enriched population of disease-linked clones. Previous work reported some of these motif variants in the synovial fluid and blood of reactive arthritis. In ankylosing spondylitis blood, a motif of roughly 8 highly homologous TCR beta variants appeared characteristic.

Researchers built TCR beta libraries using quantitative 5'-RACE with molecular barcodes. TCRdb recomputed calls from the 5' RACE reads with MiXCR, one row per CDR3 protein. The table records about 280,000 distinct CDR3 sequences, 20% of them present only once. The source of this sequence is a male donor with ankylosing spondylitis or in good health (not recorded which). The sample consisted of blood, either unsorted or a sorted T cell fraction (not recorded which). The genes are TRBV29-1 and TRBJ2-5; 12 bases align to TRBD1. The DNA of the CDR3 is TGCAGCGTTGGGGACAGGGGGCCAAAGACCCAGTACTTC. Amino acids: CSVGDRGPKTQYF.